The clone carrying this T cell receptor (beta chain) has a count of ten or more. This sample is drawn from a study of T-cell reconstitution after alpha-beta-depleted transplantation in children. Unique molecular identifiers were incorporated during preparation of the TCRbeta library. One entry per CDR3 protein results from TCRdb running MiXCR on the PCR reads. Found here are 400,000 to 450,000 distinct CDR3 sequences, roughly 44% of them singletons; the top ten hold 27%. This CDR3 comprises 20 residues. The input for sequencing was PBMCs, taken before TCRalphabeta/CD19-depleted stem cell transplant. The chain carries TRBV21-1 and TRBJ2-6; TRBD1, the table's D call, lacks a check against the DNA. TRBV21-1 is a documented pseudogene. The receptor was derived from a girl aged 2 to 10 with aplastic anemia, due to receive a stem cell transplant. This CDR3 is CASSPPGTGGAEGGANVLTF. The CDR3 DNA sequence: TGTGCCAGCAGCCCCCCCGGGACAGGGGGCGCGGAAGGTGGGGCCAACGTCCTGACTTTC.